These T cell receptor beta chains were read from a single sample in a study of blood T cell repertoires in COVID-19. Sequencing used immunoSEQ multiplex PCR; TCRdb keeps in-frame clones, though not all of them. The table includes about 57,000 clones, roughly 87% detected once. Input material: peripheral blood. The receptor set was obtained from a woman aged 80 or older with COVID-19, enrolled during active disease. Each CDR3 is given with its conserved first and last residue. The order of the fields is J gene, V gene, D gene, clone size, CDR3 DNA, CDR3 protein. A D gene is named only where the DNA matches it firmly. Size is omitted from some rows. Given values are once, few, many or a class for expanded clones.

>TRBJ1-6|TRBV19|.|.
TGTGCCACCTCGGCGGTGGGGGCCAATTCACCCCTCCACTTT
CATSAVGANSPLHF
>TRBJ2-7|TRBV5-1|TRBD1|few
TGCGCCAGCAGCTCCGGGACAGGCCCATACGAGCAGTACTTC
CASSSGTGPYEQYF
>TRBJ1-6|TRBV2|.|once
TGTGCCAGCAGGGACAGCTTATCACCCCTCCACTTT
CASRDSLSPLHF
>TRBJ1-1|TRBV6-5|.|few
TGTGCCAGCAGTTCCAGGGCCCGAGGAAGGCCTGAAGCTTTCTTT
CASSSRARGRPEAFF
>TRBJ2-3|TRBV24-1|.|.
TGTGCCACCAGTGACCCTGAGCCGGGGTCAGATACGCAGTATTTT
CATSDPEPGSDTQYF
>TRBJ2-2|TRBV7-2|TRBD2|.
TGTGCCAGCAGCTCCGGGATAGCGGGGATGAACACCGGGGAGCTGTTTTTT
CASSSGIAGMNTGELFF
>TRBJ2-7|TRBV11-2|.|.
TGTGCCAGCAGCTTCAACGGCTACGAGCAGTACTTC
CASSFNGYEQYF
>TRBJ1-2|TRBV9|TRBD1|.
TGTGCCAGCAGCCCAGGTGGGACAGGCTTCTATGGCTACACCTTC
CASSPGGTGFYGYTF
>TRBJ1-1|TRBV12-5|TRBD1|.
TGTGCTAGTGGTTTGGTACTACATCAGGGGGCCCCTGAAGCTTTCTTT
CASGLVLHQGAPEAFF
>TRBJ2-7|TRBV19|.|.
TGTGCCAGTAGCCCTGGTTGGGCATACGAGCAGTACTTC
CASSPGWAYEQYF
>TRBJ2-7|TRBV6-5|.|.
TGTGCCAGCATACTACGGGGAGTTCGGGACGAGCAGTACTTC
CASILRGVRDEQYF
>TRBJ2-7|TRBV6-5|.|.
TGTGCCAGCAGATCATTGGCCCCCCACTACGAGCAGTACTTC
CASRSLAPHYEQYF
>TRBJ1-1|TRBV7-9|TRBD1|.
TGTGCCAGCAGCGCCGGACAGGGGGAGACTGAAGCTTTCTTT
CASSAGQGETEAFF
>TRBJ1-2|TRBV6-2/TRBV6-3|TRBD1|.
TGTGCCAGCACCCCCCGAATGACAGGGTTCCACTATGGCTACACCTTC
CASTPRMTGFHYGYTF
>TRBJ2-5|TRBV2|.|.
TGTGCCAGCAGTGAATCAGCCTCTAGATTGGTGACCCAGTACTTC
CASSESASRLVTQYF
>TRBJ1-2|TRBV5-1|TRBD1|.
TGCGCCAGCAGCTTGGGAGACAGGGCGGGGAACTATGGCTACACCTTC
CASSLGDRAGNYGYTF
>TRBJ1-3|TRBV19|.|.
TGTGCCAGTAGTGGTTGGCCGTCTGGAAACACCATATATTTT
CASSGWPSGNTIYF
>TRBJ2-1|TRBV12-3/TRBV12-4|.|.
TGTGCCAGCAGTAGACAGAGTGGTGAGCAGTTCTTC
CASSRQSGEQFF
>TRBJ1-2|TRBV7-9|TRBD1|.
TGTGCCAGCAGCACCGAGAGGGGGCCCTCCTATGGCTACACCTTC
CASSTERGPSYGYTF
>TRBJ1-3|TRBV9|.|once
TGTGCCAGCAGCGTAGCTACGTCCAGGCCGCCTGGAAACACCATATATTTT
CASSVATSRPPGNTIYF
>TRBJ1-1|TRBV18|TRBD1|.
TGTGCCAGCTCACCAGGACAGGGGAAATTGGGCACTGAAGCTTTCTTT
CASSPGQGKLGTEAFF
>TRBJ2-4|TRBV6-1|TRBD2|.
TGTGCCAGCAGTGAAGGTATACTAGCGGGGAGAGTAGCCAAAAACATTCAGTACTTC
CASSEGILAGRVAKNIQYF
>TRBJ1-2|TRBV27|TRBD1|.
TGTGCCAGCAGTTTCCGGGACAGGGATAAGGACTATGGCTACACCTTC
CASSFRDRDKDYGYTF
>TRBJ2-7|TRBV3-1/TRBV3-2|TRBD1|.
TGTGCCAGCAGCCGAGGGACAGGGGGATTGTCCTACGAGCAGTACTTC
CASSRGTGGLSYEQYF
>TRBJ1-4|TRBV5-6|.|.
TGTGCCAGCAGCTCGGCCGGGGGGTTTGTGGAAAAACTGTTTTTT
CASSSAGGFVEKLFF
>TRBJ1-5|TRBV29-1|TRBD1|.
TGCAGCGTCGCGACAGGGGGAAGCAATCAGCCCCAGCATTTT
CSVATGGSNQPQHF
>TRBJ1-1|TRBV6-5|.|.
TGTGCCAGCAGTTACTACCAGGGAGGGACTGAAGCTTTCTTT
CASSYYQGGTEAFF
>TRBJ1-1|TRBV11-2|.|.
TGTGCCAGCAGCTTAGCCGGAGGCACTGAAGCTTTCTTT
CASSLAGGTEAFF
>TRBJ1-2|TRBV7-9|.|.
TGTGCCAGCAGCTTACTAGGGGACTATGGCTACACCTTC
CASSLLGDYGYTF
>TRBJ2-5|TRBV5-6|.|.
TGTGCCAGCAGCTTTAGCCCCAGGGAAGAGACCCAGTACTTC
CASSFSPREETQYF
>TRBJ2-1|TRBV9|.|.
TGTGCCAGCAGCGTAGCCCTAGCCGAGGCGCAGGACAATGAGCAGTTCTTC
CASSVALAEAQDNEQFF
>TRBJ2-7|TRBV7-9|TRBD1|.
TGTGCCAGCAGCTCGGACAGGGGGGGCGAGCAGTACTTC
CASSSDRGGEQYF
>TRBJ2-5|TRBV9|TRBD2|once
TGTGCCAGCAGCGTGGGTCCTAGCGGGGGGCTTTTCCAAGAGACCCAGTACTTC
CASSVGPSGGLFQETQYF
>TRBJ2-5|TRBV15|.|few
TGTGCCACCAGCAATGGGCATTCGGGGGAGACCCAGTACTTC
CATSNGHSGETQYF
>TRBJ2-3|TRBV5-4|TRBD2|.
TGTGCCAGCAGCGGGACTAGCGGGGGGCTAAGCACAGATACGCAGTATTTT
CASSGTSGGLSTDTQYF
>TRBJ2-1|TRBV5-1|TRBD2|few
TGCGCCAGCAGCCCTCGGGAGGGACCCTCTGATGAGCAGTTCTTC
CASSPREGPSDEQFF
>TRBJ1-5|TRBV3-1/TRBV3-2|.|.
TGTGCCAGCAGCCAACGAGGGGCAGGGGGCAATCAGCCCCAGCATTTT
CASSQRGAGGNQPQHF
>TRBJ2-1|TRBV7-9|TRBD2|.
TGTGCCAGCAGCTTAATGGGCGGGGGGGCCTACAATGAGCAGTTCTTC
CASSLMGGGAYNEQFF
>TRBJ2-1|TRBV18|.|.
TGTGCCAGCTCACCACCGCAGGGTTGGGCGGGACAGTTCTTC
CASSPPQGWAGQFF
>TRBJ1-2|TRBV20-1|.|.
TGCAGTGCTTACGGGAACTATGGCTACACCTTC
CSAYGNYGYTF
>TRBJ2-7|TRBV19|TRBD1|.
TGTGCCAGTAGTGGCCGGGACAGGAGCTCCTACGAGCAGTACTTC
CASSGRDRSSYEQYF
>TRBJ2-5|TRBV21-1|.|.
TGTGCCAGCAACGGACTAGCGGGGGTCCAAGAGACCCAGTACTTC
CASNGLAGVQETQYF
>TRBJ2-7|TRBV2|.|few
TGTGCCAGCAGTGGAACCGAGAACTCCTACGAGCAGTACTTC
CASSGTENSYEQYF
>TRBJ1-6|TRBV25-1|TRBD1|.
TGTGCCAGCACGAAGGGGGCGATTAATTCACCCCTCCACTTT
CASTKGAINSPLHF
>TRBJ1-2|TRBV14|.|.
TGTGCCAGCAGCCACCGGACAATTAACTATGGCTACACCTTC
CASSHRTINYGYTF
>TRBJ1-2|TRBV27|.|.
TGTGCCAGCATCTTCCCCGGGACAAATGGCTACACCTTC
CASIFPGTNGYTF
>TRBJ1-1|TRBV10-3|TRBD1|.
TGTGCCATCAGGAATACCAAGCAGGGACAGGGGCTAGAAGCTTTCTTT
CAIRNTKQGQGLEAFF
>TRBJ2-3|TRBV3-1/TRBV3-2|.|few
TGTGCCAGCAGCCTTTCTTTAGGGGGGGGCGCAGATACGCAGTATTTT
CASSLSLGGGADTQYF
>TRBJ1-1|TRBV29-1|.|.
TGCAGCGTTGAGAGGGGAATGGGGGGCACTGAAGCTTTCTTT
CSVERGMGGTEAFF
>TRBJ2-7|TRBV7-2|.|.
TGTGCCAGCAGCCTACGCCGCGAGCAGTACTTC
CASSLRREQYF
>TRBJ1-2|TRBV28|TRBD1|.
TGTGCCAGCAGCCCAGGGGGAACTAACTATGGCTACACCTTC
CASSPGGTNYGYTF
>TRBJ1-5|TRBV27|.|.
TGTGCCAGCAGTTTATCTAACAGGGGCAATCAGCCCCAGCATTTT
CASSLSNRGNQPQHF
>TRBJ1-1|TRBV19|TRBD1|.
TGTGCCAGTAGTACAACGTGGGACAGGGGCCAGGAAGCTTTCTTT
CASSTTWDRGQEAFF